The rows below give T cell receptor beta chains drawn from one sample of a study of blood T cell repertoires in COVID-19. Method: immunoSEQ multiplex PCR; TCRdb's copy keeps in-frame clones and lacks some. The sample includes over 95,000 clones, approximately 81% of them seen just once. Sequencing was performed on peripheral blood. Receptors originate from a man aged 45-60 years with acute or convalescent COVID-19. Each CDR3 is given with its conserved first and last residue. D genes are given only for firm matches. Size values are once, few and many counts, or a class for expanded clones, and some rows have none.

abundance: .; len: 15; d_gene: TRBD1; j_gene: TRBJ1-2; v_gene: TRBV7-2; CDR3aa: CASSLRAGGNYGYTF; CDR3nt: TGTGCCAGCAGCTTAAGGGCAGGGGGAAACTATGGCTACACCTTC
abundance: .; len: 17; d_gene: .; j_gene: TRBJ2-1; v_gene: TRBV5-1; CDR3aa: CASSPLSGGGSYNEQFF; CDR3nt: TGCGCCAGCAGCCCCCTGAGCGGAGGCGGCTCCTACAATGAGCAGTTCTTC
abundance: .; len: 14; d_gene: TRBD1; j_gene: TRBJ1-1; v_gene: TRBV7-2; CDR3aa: CASSFTTGVTEAFF; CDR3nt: TGTGCCAGCAGCTTTACCACAGGGGTAACTGAAGCTTTCTTT
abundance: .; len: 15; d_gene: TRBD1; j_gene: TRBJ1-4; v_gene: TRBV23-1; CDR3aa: CASSQIGTGGEKLFF; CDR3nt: TGCGCCAGCAGTCAGATTGGGACAGGGGGGGAAAAACTGTTTTTT
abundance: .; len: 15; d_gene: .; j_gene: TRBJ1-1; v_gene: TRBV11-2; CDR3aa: CASSLGNQGNSEAFF; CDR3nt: TGTGCCAGCAGCTTAGGAAACCAGGGAAACTCTGAAGCTTTCTTT
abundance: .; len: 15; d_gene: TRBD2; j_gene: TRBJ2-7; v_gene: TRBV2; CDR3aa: CASSAPSGVFYEQYF; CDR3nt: TGTGCCAGCAGTGCGCCTAGCGGAGTTTTCTACGAGCAGTACTTC
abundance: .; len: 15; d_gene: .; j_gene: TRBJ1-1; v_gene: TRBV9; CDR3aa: CASTDGGVMNTEAFF; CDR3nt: TGTGCCAGCACCGACGGAGGGGTGATGAACACTGAAGCTTTCTTT
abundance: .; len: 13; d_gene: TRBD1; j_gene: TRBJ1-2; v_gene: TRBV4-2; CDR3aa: CASSRTGTAGYTF; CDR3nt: TGTGCCAGCAGTCGAACCGGGACAGCCGGCTACACCTTC
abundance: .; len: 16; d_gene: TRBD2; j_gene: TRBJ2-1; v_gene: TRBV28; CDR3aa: CASSLLGGGARNEQFF; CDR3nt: TGTGCCAGCAGTTTATTAGGCGGGGGGGCCAGGAATGAGCAGTTCTTC
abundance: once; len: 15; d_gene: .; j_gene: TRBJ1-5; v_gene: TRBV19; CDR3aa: CASSSSRNSNQPQHF; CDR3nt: TGTGCCAGTAGTAGCTCCAGGAATAGCAATCAGCCCCAGCATTTT
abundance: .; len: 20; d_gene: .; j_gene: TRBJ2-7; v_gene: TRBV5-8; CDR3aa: CASSQSLGTGYESHHYEQYF; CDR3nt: TGTGCCAGCAGCCAGTCACTAGGAACAGGGTACGAGTCCCACCACTACGAGCAGTACTTC
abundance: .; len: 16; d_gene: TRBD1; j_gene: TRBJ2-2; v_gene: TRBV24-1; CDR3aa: CATSDPGTGGTGELFF; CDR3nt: TGTGCCACCAGTGACCCCGGGACAGGGGGAACCGGGGAGCTGTTTTTT
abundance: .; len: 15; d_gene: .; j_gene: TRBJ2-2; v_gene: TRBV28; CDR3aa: CASRGGGAEDGELFF; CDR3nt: TGTGCCAGCAGGGGCGGGGGCGCCGAGGACGGGGAGCTGTTTTTT
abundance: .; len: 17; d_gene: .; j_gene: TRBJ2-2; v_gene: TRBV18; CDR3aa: CASSPRFGQGNTGELFF; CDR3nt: TGTGCCAGCTCACCACGCTTCGGGCAGGGTAACACCGGGGAGCTGTTTTTT
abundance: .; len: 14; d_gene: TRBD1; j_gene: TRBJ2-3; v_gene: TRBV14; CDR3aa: CASSYLQGPDTQYF; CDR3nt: TGTGCCAGCAGCTACCTACAGGGGCCAGATACGCAGTATTTT
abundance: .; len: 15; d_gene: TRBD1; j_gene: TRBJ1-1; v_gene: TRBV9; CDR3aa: CASSTRTGINTEAFF; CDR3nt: TGTGCCAGCAGCACCCGGACAGGGATTAACACTGAAGCTTTCTTT
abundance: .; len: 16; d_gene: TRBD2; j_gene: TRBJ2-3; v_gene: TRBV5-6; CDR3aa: CASSYRTSGTTDTQYF; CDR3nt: TGTGCCAGCAGCTATCGGACTAGCGGGACCACAGATACGCAGTATTTT
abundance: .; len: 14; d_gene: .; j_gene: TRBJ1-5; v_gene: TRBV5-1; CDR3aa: CASSLGDKNQPQHF; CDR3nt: TGCGCCAGCAGCTTGGGGGACAAAAATCAGCCCCAGCATTTT
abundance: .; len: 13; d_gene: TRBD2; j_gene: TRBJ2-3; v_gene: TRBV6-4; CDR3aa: CASSGGGSTDTHF; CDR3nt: TGTGCCAGCAGTGGGGGGGGTTCCACAGATACGCACTTT
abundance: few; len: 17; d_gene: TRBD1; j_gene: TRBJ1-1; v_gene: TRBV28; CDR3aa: CASSLGGTGMEGTEAFF; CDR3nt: TGTGCCAGCAGCCTCGGGGGGACAGGGATGGAAGGCACTGAAGCTTTCTTT
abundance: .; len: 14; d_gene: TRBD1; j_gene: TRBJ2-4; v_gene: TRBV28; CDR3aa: CASSLGTGVNIQYF; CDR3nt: TGTGCCAGCAGTCTAGGGACAGGGGTTAACATTCAGTACTTC
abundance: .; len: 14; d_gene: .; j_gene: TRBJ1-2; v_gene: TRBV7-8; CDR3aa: CASSLVRENYGYTF; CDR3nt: TGTGCCAGCAGCTTAGTAAGAGAAAACTATGGCTACACCTTC
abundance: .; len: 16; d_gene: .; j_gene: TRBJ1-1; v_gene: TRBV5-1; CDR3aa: CASSPGGGRVNTEAFF; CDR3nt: TGCGCCAGCAGCCCGGGGGGAGGGAGGGTGAACACTGAAGCTTTCTTT
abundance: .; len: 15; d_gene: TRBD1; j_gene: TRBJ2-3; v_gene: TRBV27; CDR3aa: CASSSTGVSTDTQYF; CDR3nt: TGTGCCAGCAGCTCCACAGGGGTTAGCACAGATACGCAGTATTTT
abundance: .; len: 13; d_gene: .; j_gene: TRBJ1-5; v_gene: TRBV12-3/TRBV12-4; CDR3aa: CASSLFGNQPQHF; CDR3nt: TGTGCCAGCAGTTTATTCGGCAATCAGCCCCAGCATTTT
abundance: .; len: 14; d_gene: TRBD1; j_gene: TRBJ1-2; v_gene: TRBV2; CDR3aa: CATRTGGTVDGYTF; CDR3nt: TGTGCCACCCGGACAGGCGGAACTGTCGATGGCTACACCTTC
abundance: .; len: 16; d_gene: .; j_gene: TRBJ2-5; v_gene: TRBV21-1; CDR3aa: CASSNQDRGYQETQYF; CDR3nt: TGTGCCAGCAGCAATCAAGACAGGGGGTACCAAGAGACCCAGTACTTC
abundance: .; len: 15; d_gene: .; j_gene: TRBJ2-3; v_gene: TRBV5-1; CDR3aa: CASSLGSAGGDTQYF; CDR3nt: TGCGCCAGCAGCTTGGGGTCGGCCGGCGGGGATACGCAGTATTTT
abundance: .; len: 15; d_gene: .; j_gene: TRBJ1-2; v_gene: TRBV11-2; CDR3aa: CASSPRGEGNYGYTF; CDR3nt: TGTGCCAGCAGCCCCAGGGGCGAGGGAAACTATGGCTACACCTTC
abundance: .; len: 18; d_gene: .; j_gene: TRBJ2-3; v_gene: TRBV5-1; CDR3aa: CASSPPSLARQSTDTQYF; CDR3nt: TGCGCCAGCAGCCCTCCGAGTCTCGCCAGACAATCCACAGATACGCAGTATTTT
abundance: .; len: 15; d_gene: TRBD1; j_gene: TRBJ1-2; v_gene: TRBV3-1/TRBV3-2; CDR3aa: CASSLLTGGGYGYTF; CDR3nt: TGTGCCAGCAGCCTACTGACAGGGGGCGGTTATGGCTACACCTTC
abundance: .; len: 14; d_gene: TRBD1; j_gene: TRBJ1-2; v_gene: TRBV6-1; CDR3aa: CASSEEDRNYGYTF; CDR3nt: TGTGCCAGCAGTGAGGAGGACAGGAACTATGGCTACACCTTC
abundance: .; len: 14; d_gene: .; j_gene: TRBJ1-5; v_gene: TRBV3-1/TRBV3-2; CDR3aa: CASSQANSNQPQHF; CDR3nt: TGTGCCAGCAGTCAGGCGAATAGCAATCAGCCCCAGCATTTT
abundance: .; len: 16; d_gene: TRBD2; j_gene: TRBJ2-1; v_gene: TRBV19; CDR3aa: CASSPWWGGSYNEQFF; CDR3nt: TGTGCCAGTAGCCCCTGGTGGGGGGGCTCCTACAATGAGCAGTTCTTC
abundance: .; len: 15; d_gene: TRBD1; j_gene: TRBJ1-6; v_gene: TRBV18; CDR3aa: CASSPERTGASPLHF; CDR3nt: TGTGCCAGCTCACCAGAGAGGACAGGCGCGTCACCCCTCCACTTT
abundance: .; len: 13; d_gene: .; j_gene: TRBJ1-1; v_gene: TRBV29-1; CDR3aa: CSSADRKNTEAFF; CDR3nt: TGCAGCTCCGCTGACAGAAAGAACACTGAAGCTTTCTTT
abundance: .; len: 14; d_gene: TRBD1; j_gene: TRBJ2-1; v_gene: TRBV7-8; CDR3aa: CASMTGSAYNEQFF; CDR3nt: TGTGCCAGCATGACAGGGAGTGCCTACAATGAGCAGTTCTTC
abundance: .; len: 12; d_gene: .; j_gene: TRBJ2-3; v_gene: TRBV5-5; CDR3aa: CASSPGGDTQYF; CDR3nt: TGTGCCAGCAGCCCCGGTGGAGATACGCAGTATTTT
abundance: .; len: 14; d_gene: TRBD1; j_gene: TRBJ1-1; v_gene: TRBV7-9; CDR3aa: CASIKGQDNTEAFF; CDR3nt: TGTGCCAGCATTAAGGGACAGGATAACACTGAAGCTTTCTTT
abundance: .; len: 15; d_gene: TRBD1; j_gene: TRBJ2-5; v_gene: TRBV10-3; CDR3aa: CAISRPGQGIETQYF; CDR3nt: TGTGCCATCAGTCGACCGGGACAGGGGATAGAGACCCAGTACTTC
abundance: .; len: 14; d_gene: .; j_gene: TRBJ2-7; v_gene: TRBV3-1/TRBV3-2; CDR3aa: CASSQDPAGYEQYF; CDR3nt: TGTGCCAGCAGCCAAGATCCCGCAGGATACGAGCAGTACTTC
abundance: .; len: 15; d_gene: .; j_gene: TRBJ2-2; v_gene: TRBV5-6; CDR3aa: CASSSYREFTGELFF; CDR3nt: TGTGCCAGCAGCTCATACAGGGAATTCACCGGGGAGCTGTTTTTT
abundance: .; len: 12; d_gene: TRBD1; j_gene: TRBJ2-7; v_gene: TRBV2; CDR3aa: CASKGQGYEQYF; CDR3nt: TGTGCCAGCAAGGGACAGGGCTACGAGCAGTACTTC
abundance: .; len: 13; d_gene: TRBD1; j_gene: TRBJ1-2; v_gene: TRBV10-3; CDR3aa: CAIRPTGGDGYTF; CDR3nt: TGTGCCATCAGGCCGACAGGGGGAGATGGCTACACCTTC
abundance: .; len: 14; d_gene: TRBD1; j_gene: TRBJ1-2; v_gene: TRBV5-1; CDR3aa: CASSLGTGNYGYTF; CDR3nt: TGCGCCAGCAGCCTAGGGACAGGCAACTATGGCTACACCTTC
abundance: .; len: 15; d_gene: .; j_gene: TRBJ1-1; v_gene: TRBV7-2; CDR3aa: CASSYRDRRGSEAFF; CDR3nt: TGTGCCAGCAGCTATAGAGATAGGAGGGGATCTGAAGCTTTCTTT
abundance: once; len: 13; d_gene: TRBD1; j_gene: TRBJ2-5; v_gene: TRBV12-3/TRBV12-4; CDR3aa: CASSPTGGETQYF; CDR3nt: TGTGCCAGCAGTCCCACAGGGGGGGAGACCCAGTACTTC
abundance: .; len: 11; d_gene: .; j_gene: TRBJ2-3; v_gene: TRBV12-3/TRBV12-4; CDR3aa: CASRLGPTQYF; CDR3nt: TGTGCCAGCAGACTAGGTCCGACGCAGTATTTT
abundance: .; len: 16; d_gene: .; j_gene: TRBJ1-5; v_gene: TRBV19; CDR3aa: CASTNPGGGSNQPQHF; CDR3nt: TGTGCCAGCACGAACCCTGGGGGGGGAAGCAATCAGCCCCAGCATTTT
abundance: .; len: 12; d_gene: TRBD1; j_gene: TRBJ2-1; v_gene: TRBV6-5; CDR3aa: CATRQGNNEQFF; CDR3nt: TGTGCCACCCGACAGGGGAACAATGAGCAGTTCTTC
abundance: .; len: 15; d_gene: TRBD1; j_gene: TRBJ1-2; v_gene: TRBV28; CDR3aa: CASSPATGGDYGYTF; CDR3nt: TGTGCCAGCAGCCCGGCGACAGGGGGCGACTATGGCTACACCTTC